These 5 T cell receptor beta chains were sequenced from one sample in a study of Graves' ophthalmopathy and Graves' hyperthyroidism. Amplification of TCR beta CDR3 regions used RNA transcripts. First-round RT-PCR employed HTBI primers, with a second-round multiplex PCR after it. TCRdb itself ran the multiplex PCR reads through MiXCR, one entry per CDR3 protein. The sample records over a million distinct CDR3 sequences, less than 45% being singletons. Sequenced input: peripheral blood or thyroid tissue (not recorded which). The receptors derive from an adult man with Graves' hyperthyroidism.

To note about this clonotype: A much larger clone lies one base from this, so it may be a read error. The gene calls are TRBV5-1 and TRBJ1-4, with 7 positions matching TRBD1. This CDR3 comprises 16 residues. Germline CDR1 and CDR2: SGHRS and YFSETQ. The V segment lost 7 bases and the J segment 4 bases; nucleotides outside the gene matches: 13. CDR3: CASRLSSGQHNEKLFF. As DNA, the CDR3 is TGCGCCAGCCGCCTCAGTTCGGGACAGCATAATGAAAAACTGTTTTTT.

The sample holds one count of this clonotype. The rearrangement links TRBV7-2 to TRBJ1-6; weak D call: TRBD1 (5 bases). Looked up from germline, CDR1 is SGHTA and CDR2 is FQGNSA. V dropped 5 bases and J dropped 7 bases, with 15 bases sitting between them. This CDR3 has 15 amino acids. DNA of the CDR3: TGTGCCAGCAGCCAAGACTTGGGGGGGAATTCACCCCTCCACTTT. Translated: CASSQDLGGNSPLHF.

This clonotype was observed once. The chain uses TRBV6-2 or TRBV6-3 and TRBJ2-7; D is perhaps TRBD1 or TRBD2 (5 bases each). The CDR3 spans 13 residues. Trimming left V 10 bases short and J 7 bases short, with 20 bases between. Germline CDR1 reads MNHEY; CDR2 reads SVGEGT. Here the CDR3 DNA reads TGTGCCATCTCTTATGGGTCCAGGGAGGAGCAGTACTTC. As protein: CAISYGSREEQYF.

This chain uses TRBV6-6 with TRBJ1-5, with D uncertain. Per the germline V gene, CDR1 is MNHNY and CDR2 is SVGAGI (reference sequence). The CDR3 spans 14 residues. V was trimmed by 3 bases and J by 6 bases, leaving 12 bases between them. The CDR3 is CASSYGEGPQPQHF. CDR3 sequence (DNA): TGTGCCAGCAGTTATGGGGAGGGTCCTCAGCCCCAGCATTTT.

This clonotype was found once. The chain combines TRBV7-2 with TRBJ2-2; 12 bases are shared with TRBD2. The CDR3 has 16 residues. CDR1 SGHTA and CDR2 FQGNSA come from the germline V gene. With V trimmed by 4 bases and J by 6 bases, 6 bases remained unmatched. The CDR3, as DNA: TGTGCCAGCAGCTCTCGACTAGCGGGAGAGGCCGGGGAGCTGTTTTTT. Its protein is CASSSRLAGEAGELFF.